Below, 5 T cell receptor beta chains from the same sample are listed, as sequenced in a study of human T cells and chemical hapten exposure. MiXCR, applied by TCRdb to the RACE reads, yields one record per CDR3 protein. The sample records under 150,000 distinct CDR3 sequences, roughly 12% being singletons. Time point described: patch test 1, 2 weeks after DPC sensitization. Treatment reported: therapeutic diphenylcyclopropenone sensitization with weekly scalp DPC. The sample was whole blood, taken in connection with sensitization to the hapten diphenylcyclopropenone (DPC). These receptors originate from a woman in her forties or fifties with alopecia areata. Some clones in this sample may be carry-over from other donors' samples.

Ten or more counts support this clonotype. For the CDR3, the DNA is TGTGCCAGCAGTTTACAGGGAACGGGTAATTCACCCCTCCACTTT. This encodes CASSLQGTGNSPLHF. The chain joins TRBV28 to TRBJ1-6; possibly TRBD1 for D (5 bases). Trimming removed 2 bases from V and 6 bases from J, with 11 bases in between. Per the germline V gene, CDR1 is MDHEN and CDR2 is SYDVKM. This CDR3 is 15 amino acids long.

The gene calls are TRBV6-4 and TRBJ1-1; D gene uncertain. Between the trimmed V and J ends, which lost 4 bases and 1 base, there was a span of 10 bases. Germline V CDR1 and CDR2: MRHNA, SNTAGT. The CDR3 has 14 amino acids. CDR3 sequence reads: CASSVSTANTEAFF. The CDR3 DNA is TGTGCCAGCAGTGTTAGCACAGCGAACACTGAAGCTTTCTTT.

This clonotype was detected a few times. V usage is TRBV28 and J usage is TRBJ2-3; TRBD1 matches at 9 bases. J gave up 2 bases and V 2 bases, and 20 bases lay outside the gene matches. The CDR3 covers 21 residues. From germline, CDR1 is MDHEN and CDR2 SYDVKM. This chain's CDR3 is CASSLPPEPKQGARNTDTQYF. DNA for the CDR3: TGTGCCAGCAGTTTACCTCCCGAACCCAAACAGGGGGCCAGGAACACAGATACGCAGTATTTT.

This rearrangement joins TRBV18 to TRBJ2-3; D perhaps matches TRBD2 (5 bases). Germline V gene lookup returns CDR1 KGHSH and CDR2 LQKENI. V was cut by 2 bases and J by 2 bases, with 11 bases left in between. This CDR3 comprises 15 residues. The CDR3 is CASSPAAAATDTQYF. The CDR3 nucleotides are TGTGCCAGCTCACCAGCAGCGGCAGCCACAGATACGCAGTATTTT.

This clonotype was observed many times. The CDR3: CSAPRTAGTGAQTDTQYF. CDR3 DNA sequence: TGCAGTGCTCCCCGCACTGCCGGGACAGGGGCCCAGACAGATACGCAGTATTTT. The gene calls are TRBV20-1 and TRBJ2-3, with 10 bases identical to TRBD1. In germline, CDR1 is DFQATT, CDR2 SNEGSKA (reference sequence). With 5 bases clipped from V and 3 bases from J, the junction kept 17 bases outside the gene matches. This CDR3 comprises 18 residues.